The 6 T cell receptor beta chains in this list originate from one sample, sequenced in a study of cytomegalovirus exposure and HLA in healthy donors. Amplification used 60 Vbeta primers and 13 Jbeta primers. This table comes from immunoSEQ multiplex PCR, and its TCRdb copy is limited to in-frame clones, with some not included. The sample holds 150,000 to 200,000 clones, around four fifths seen once. The specimen was PBMCs. These receptors were obtained from a young man in good health and CMV-seropositive.

The chain recombines TRBV7-8 with TRBJ2-3; TRBD1 might be the D (6 bases). This CDR3 comprises 14 residues. CDR1 is SGHVS and CDR2 is FQNEAQ in the germline V gene. Trimming left V 7 bases short and J 1 base short, with 12 bases between. CDR3: CASIGWGRTDTQYF. The CDR3 bases are TGTGCCAGCATCGGGTGGGGGCGCACAGATACGCAGTATTTT.

This chain connects TRBV2 to TRBJ1-1; 8 nucleotides match TRBD1. Germline CDR1 reads SNHLY; CDR2 reads FYNNEI. V shed 6 bases, J shed 10 bases, and the junction held 10 bases outside the gene matches. The length of the CDR3 is 13 residues. The CDR3 sequence is CASSEWTGRGAFF. The CDR3, as DNA: TGTGCCAGCAGCGAATGGACAGGGAGGGGAGCTTTCTTT.

In its sample, this clone was seen once. The chain uses TRBV4-1 and TRBJ1-5; D is undetermined. The V and J ends lost 8 bases and 3 bases respectively, with 17 bases between them. The CDR3 runs 15 residues. CDR1 is MGHRA, CDR2 YSYEKL, per germline. CDR3 nucleotides: TGCGCCAGCCGCGACACTGCGTCCGTCAATCAGCCCCAGCATTTT. It translates to CASRDTASVNQPQHF.

The J gene is TRBJ2-5, the V gene TRBV5-1; D is perhaps TRBD1 (6 bases). The assigned J gene may be wrong: the sequence end matches TRBJ2-7 better. This CDR3 is 14 amino acids long. Germline CDR1 is SGHRS and CDR2 is YFSETQ. CDR3 sequence: CASSLVQGIYEQYF. The CDR3 DNA is TGCGCCAGCAGCTTGGTGCAGGGGATCTACGAGCAGTACTTC.

The chain uses TRBV5-6 and TRBJ1-1; 11 bases align to TRBD1. The CDR3 contains 14 residues. CDR1 SGHDT and CDR2 YYEEEE come from the germline V gene. Losses at the gene ends were 5 bases for V and 5 bases for J; bases not matched to a gene: 5. The CDR3 sequence: CASSWGTGGTEAFF. As DNA, the CDR3 is TGTGCCAGCAGTTGGGGGACAGGGGGGACTGAAGCTTTCTTT.

V usage is TRBV11-2 and J usage is TRBJ2-7; 11 bases fit TRBD1. The length of the CDR3 is 14 residues. CDR1 SGHAT and CDR2 FQNNGV come from the germline V gene. The V and J ends lost 4 bases and 3 bases, in that order; junction bases with no gene match: 2. The CDR3 spells CASSSGTGGYEQYF. The CDR3 DNA reads TGTGCCAGCAGCTCCGGGACAGGGGGCTACGAGCAGTACTTC.